The 10 T cell receptor beta chains in this list originate from one sample, sequenced in a study of T cells in tuberculosis. Time point described: new active TB diagnosis, blood taken before or within 7 days of starting treatment. The protocol was immunoSEQ multiplex PCR, while the TCRdb copy is restricted to in-frame clones and leaves out a portion. Among approximately 35,000 clones listed, approximately 90% were seen once. Specimen: PBMCs, collected at tuberculosis diagnosis. The receptors here all came from an adult with tuberculosis. Some clones in this sample may be carry-over from other donors' samples.

J is TRBJ2-1 and V is TRBV27; D is perhaps TRBD2 (5 bases). From germline, CDR1 is MNHEY and CDR2 SMNVEV (reference sequence). The V gene lost 3 bases and the J gene lost 1 base, with 10 bases spanning the gap. This CDR3 has 15 residues. The DNA of the CDR3 is TGTGCCAGCAGTTTCCGGAGCGGATCCTACAATGAGCAGTTCTTC. Residues: CASSFRSGSYNEQFF.

The chain recombines TRBV6-6 with TRBJ1-2, with D possibly being TRBD1 (6 bases). Germline V gene lookup returns CDR1 MNHNY and CDR2 SVGAGI (reference sequence). The CDR3 is made up of 11 amino acids. V lost 6 bases and J lost 8, with 10 bases in between. The CDR3 DNA is TGTGCCAGCAGCACCACAGGGGGCTACACCTTC. Translation: CASSTTGGYTF.

This clone has a single count. The J gene is TRBJ2-7, the V gene TRBV10-2; 9 nucleotides agree with TRBD1. In germline, CDR1 is WSHSY, CDR2 SAAADI. This CDR3 contains 14 residues. V shed 6 bases and J 4 bases; nucleotides not matched to a gene: 7. The CDR3 protein is CASRRDREGYEQYF. For the CDR3, the DNA is TGCGCCAGCAGACGGGACAGGGAGGGGTACGAGCAGTACTTC.

The chain is built from TRBV7-8 and TRBJ2-3, with 15 bases fitting TRBD2. The trim removed 5 bases at V and 6 bases at J, leaving 9 bases unmatched. Germline V gives CDR1 SGHVS, CDR2 FQNEAQ. The CDR3 contains 17 residues. CDR3 nucleotide sequence: TGTGCCAGCAGCGAAGGACTAGCGGGGGGGCCACGGGATACGCAGTATTTT. Residues: CASSEGLAGGPRDTQYF.

The chain employs TRBV5-4 and TRBJ1-2; the D gene is possibly TRBD1 (6 bases). The CDR3 consists of 16 residues. The V gene lost 4 bases and the J gene lost 2 bases, with 18 bases spanning the gap. The V gene's germline CDR1 is SGHNT and CDR2 YYREEE (reference sequence). This CDR3 is CASSPRTRDINYGYTF. The CDR3 DNA reads TGTGCCAGCAGCCCGCGGACCCGGGACATAAACTATGGCTACACCTTC.

The chain couples TRBV6-1 to TRBJ1-5, with 7 bases matching TRBD1. Germline assignment: CDR1 MNHNS and CDR2 SASEGT. Trimming cost V 4 bases and J 0 bases; bases outside gene matches: 12. This CDR3 is built from 18 residues. The CDR3 region is CASSGKGGRSYSNQPQHF. CDR3 DNA: TGTGCCAGCAGTGGTAAAGGGGGCAGATCCTATAGCAATCAGCCCCAGCATTTT.

The rearrangement joins TRBV5-5 to TRBJ1-2, with no clear D. Trimming removed 0 bases from V and 3 bases from J, with 12 bases in between. Germline V gene lookup returns CDR1 SGHKS and CDR2 YYEKEE (reference sequence). CDR3 length: 15 amino acids. CDR3 sequence reads: CASSLEWLVDYGYTF. DNA for the CDR3: TGTGCCAGCAGCTTGGAATGGCTAGTAGACTATGGCTACACCTTC.

The V call is TRBV6-1, the J call TRBJ1-2; the D is unclear. Germline V gene lookup returns CDR1 MNHNS and CDR2 SASEGT. The V end was cut by 5 bases, the J end by 7 bases, with 5 bases between. The CDR3 extends over 10 amino acids. CDR3: CASSNGGYTF. Written as DNA, the CDR3 is TGTGCCAGCAGTAACGGTGGCTACACCTTC.

This clone appeared once. The V gene is TRBV15, the J gene TRBJ1-2, with D unclear. V lost 3 bases and J 7 bases, leaving 9 bases between the germline ends. CDR1 and CDR2 (germline): LNHNV, YYDKDF (reference sequence). The CDR3 totals 12 residues. The CDR3 nucleotides are TGTGCCACCAGCAGGATGGCCCTTGGCTACACCTTC. As protein: CATSRMALGYTF.

This chain uses TRBV9 with TRBJ1-2, with a tentative D call TRBD1 (5 bases). The CDR3 consists of 15 residues. V lost 0 bases and J 7 bases, leaving 16 bases between the germline ends. Per germline, CDR1 SGDLS and CDR2 YYNGEE. This CDR3 reads CASSVDSFGTGGYTF. The CDR3, as DNA: TGTGCCAGCAGCGTAGATTCCTTCGGGACTGGTGGCTACACCTTC.